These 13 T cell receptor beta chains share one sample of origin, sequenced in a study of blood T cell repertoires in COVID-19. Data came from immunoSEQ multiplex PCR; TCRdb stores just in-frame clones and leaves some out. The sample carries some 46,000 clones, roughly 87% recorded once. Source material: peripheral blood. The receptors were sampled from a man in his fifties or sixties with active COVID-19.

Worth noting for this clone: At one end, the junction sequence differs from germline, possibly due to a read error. CDR3 in DNA: TGTGTCAGTATCAGGGTCTACAATCAGCCCCAGCATTTT. Its protein product is CVSIRVYNQPQHF. This chain connects TRBV19 to TRBJ1-5; D perhaps matches TRBD1 (5 bases). The CDR3 spans 13 residues. CDR1 and CDR2 (germline): LNHDA, SQIVND (reference sequence).

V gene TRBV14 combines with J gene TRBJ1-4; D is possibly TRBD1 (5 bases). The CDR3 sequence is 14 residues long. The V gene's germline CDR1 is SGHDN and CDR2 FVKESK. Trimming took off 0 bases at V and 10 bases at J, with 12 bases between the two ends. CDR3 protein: CASSQDASRGKLFF. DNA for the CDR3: TGTGCCAGCAGCCAAGATGCGTCTAGGGGAAAACTGTTTTTT.

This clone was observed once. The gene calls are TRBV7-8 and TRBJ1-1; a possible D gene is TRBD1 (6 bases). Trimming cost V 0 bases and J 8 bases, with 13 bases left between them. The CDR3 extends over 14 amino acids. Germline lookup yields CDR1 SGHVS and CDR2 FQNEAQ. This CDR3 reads CASSLAPVDREAFF. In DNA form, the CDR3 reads TGTGCCAGCAGCTTAGCGCCCGTCGACAGGGAAGCTTTCTTT.

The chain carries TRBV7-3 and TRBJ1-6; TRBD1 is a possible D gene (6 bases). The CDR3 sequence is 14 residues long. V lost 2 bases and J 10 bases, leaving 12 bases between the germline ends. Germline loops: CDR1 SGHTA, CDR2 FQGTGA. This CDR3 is CASSLAGAKSPLHF. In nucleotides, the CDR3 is TGTGCCAGCAGCTTAGCAGGGGCGAAGTCACCCCTCCACTTT.

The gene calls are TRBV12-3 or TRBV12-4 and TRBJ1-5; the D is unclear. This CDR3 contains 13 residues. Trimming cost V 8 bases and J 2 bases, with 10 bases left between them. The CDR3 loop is CASSRVGNQPQHF. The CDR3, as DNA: TGTGCCAGCTCGAGGGTGGGCAATCAGCCCCAGCATTTT.

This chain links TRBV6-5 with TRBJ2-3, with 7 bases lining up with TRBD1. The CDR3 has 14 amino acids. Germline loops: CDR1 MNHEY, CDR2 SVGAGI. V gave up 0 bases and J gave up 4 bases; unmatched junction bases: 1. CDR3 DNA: TGTGCCAGCAGTTACTCCACAGGGGCAGATACGCAGTATTTT. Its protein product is CASSYSTGADTQYF.

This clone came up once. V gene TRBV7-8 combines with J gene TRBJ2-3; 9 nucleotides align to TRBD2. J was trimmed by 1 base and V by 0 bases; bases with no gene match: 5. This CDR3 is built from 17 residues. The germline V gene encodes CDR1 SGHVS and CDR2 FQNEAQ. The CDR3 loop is CASSLAPSGVRTDTQYF. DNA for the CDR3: TGTGCCAGCAGCTTAGCCCCTAGCGGGGTCCGCACAGATACGCAGTATTTT.

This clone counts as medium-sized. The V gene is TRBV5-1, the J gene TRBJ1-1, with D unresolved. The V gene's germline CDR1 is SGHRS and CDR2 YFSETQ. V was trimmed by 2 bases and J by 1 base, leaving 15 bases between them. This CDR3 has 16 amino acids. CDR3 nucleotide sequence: TGCGCCAGCAGCTTTGGGAGTTATTCTCAGAACACTGAAGCTTTCTTT. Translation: CASSFGSYSQNTEAFF.

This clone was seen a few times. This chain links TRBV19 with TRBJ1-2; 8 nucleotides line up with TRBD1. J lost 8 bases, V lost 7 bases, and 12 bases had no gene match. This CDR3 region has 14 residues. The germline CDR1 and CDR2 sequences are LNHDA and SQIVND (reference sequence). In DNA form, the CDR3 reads TGTGCCAGTACCGTATATCGACAGGGGAAAGGCTACACCTTC. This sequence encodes CASTVYRQGKGYTF.

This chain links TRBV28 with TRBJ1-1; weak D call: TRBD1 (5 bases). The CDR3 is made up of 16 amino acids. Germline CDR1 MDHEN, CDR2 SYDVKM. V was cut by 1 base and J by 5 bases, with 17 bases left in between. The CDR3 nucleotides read TGTGCCAGCAGTTTATCTTTGGGTCAGGGTATAACTGAAGCTTTCTTT. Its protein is CASSLSLGQGITEAFF.

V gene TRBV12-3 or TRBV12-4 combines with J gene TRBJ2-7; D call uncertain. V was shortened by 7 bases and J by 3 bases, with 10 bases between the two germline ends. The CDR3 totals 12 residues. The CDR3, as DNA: TGTGCCAGCACCCCCCGTAGCTACGAGCAGTACTTC. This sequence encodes CASTPRSYEQYF.

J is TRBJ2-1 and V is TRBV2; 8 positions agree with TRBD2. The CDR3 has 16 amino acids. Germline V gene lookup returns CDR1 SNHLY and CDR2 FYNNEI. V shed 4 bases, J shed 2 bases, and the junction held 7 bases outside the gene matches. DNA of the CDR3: TGTGCCAGCAGTGTTAGTACGGGGGGGCCCTACAATGAGCAGTTCTTC. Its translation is CASSVSTGGPYNEQFF.

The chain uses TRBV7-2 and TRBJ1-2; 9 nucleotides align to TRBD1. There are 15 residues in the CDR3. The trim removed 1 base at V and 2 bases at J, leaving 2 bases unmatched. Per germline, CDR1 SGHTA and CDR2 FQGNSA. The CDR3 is CASSLDRGRNYGYTF. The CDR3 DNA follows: TGTGCCAGCAGCTTAGACAGGGGGCGAAACTATGGCTACACCTTC.